These 11 T cell receptor beta chains were sequenced from one sample in a study of molecular identifiers for immune sequencing clone quantification. Using its own MiXCR run on the PCR reads, TCRdb lists one record per CDR3 protein. The sample lists approximately 500,000 distinct CDR3 sequences, around 23% occurring once. Source material: naive CD8+ T cells from blood, with Jurkat cell RNA spiked in. Stated subset: FACS-sorted CD8+CD4-CCR7+CD45RA+ naive T cells. Receptors were obtained from a human donor in good health. Some libraries in this study had Jurkat cell RNA spiked in.

The chain joins TRBV5-1 to TRBJ2-1; D gene unclear. The CDR3 is 13 amino acids. V lost 4 bases to trimming and J lost 3 bases, with 8 bases between them. The germline CDR1 and CDR2 sequences are SGHRS and YFSETQ. For the CDR3, the DNA is TGCGCCAGCAGCACGGATAACTACAATGAGCAGTTCTTC. Its protein is CASSTDNYNEQFF.

Turning to this clonotype: The missing conserved phenylalanine or tryptophan at the end of this CDR3 makes a read error likely. The rearrangement uses TRBV29-1 and TRBJ1-1; TRBD1 is a possible D gene (5 bases). This CDR3 has 16 residues. Germline CDR1 is SQVTM and CDR2 is ANQGSEA. Trimming took off 7 bases at V and 1 base at J, with 22 bases between the two ends. CDR3 nucleotide sequence: TGCAGCGGAGAAACAGGAACTTCGTATTGGAACACTGAAGCTTTCCTT. Its translation is CSGETGTSYWNTEAFL.

This clonotype appeared many times. The chain employs TRBV12-3 or TRBV12-4 and TRBJ2-3; D possibly corresponds to TRBD2 (5 bases). The germline V and J ends were trimmed by 1 base and 0 bases, with 8 bases remaining between them. The CDR3 loop spans 15 amino acids. The CDR3 is CASSLGPGSTDTQYF. The CDR3 DNA follows: TGTGCCAGCAGTTTAGGTCCGGGAAGCACAGATACGCAGTATTTT.

This clonotype was found many times. The CDR3 here is CASSLEVAAALYEQYF. The CDR3 DNA reads as TGCGCCAGCAGCTTGGAGGTAGCCGCTGCTCTTTACGAGCAGTACTTC. The chain is built from TRBV5-1 and TRBJ2-7; D not resolved. In germline, CDR1 is SGHRS, CDR2 YFSETQ. The CDR3 is made up of 16 amino acids. The V and J ends lost 0 bases and 4 bases respectively, with 17 bases between them.

Notes on this clonotype: A much larger clone differs by one base, so this may be a read error. The chain couples TRBV12-3 or TRBV12-4 to TRBJ1-3; TRBD1 might be the D (5 bases). The CDR3 is 14 amino acids. The CDR3 spells CVISRGTPRNTIYF. The DNA for the CDR3 is TGTGTCATTTCGAGGGGCACCCCCCGAAACACCATATATTTT.

V gene TRBV9 combines with J gene TRBJ1-6; D is ambiguous. The CDR3 totals 15 residues. Germline assignment: CDR1 SGDLS and CDR2 YYNGEE. V was trimmed by 0 bases and J by 8 bases, leaving 12 bases between them. The CDR3 DNA reads TGTGCCAGCAGCGTAGTTGGACTAGATGATTCACCCCTCCACTTT. This encodes CASSVVGLDDSPLHF.

This clonotype was seen more than once but under ten times. The J gene is TRBJ1-5, the V gene TRBV5-1; maybe TRBD1 (6 bases). The CDR3 consists of 14 residues. In germline, CDR1 is SGHRS, CDR2 YFSETQ. Trimming removed 3 bases from V and 5 bases from J, with 12 bases in between. DNA of the CDR3: TGCGCCAGCAGCTACCTGGGGGGCGATCAGCCCCAGCATTTT. Encoded protein: CASSYLGGDQPQHF.

This clonotype was picked up one time. The rearrangement joins TRBV7-6 to TRBJ1-6; 7 nucleotides line up with TRBD1. V shed 1 base and J 10 bases; nucleotides not matched to a gene: 4. Per the germline V gene, CDR1 is SGHVS and CDR2 is FNYEAQ. This CDR3 spans 14 amino acids. The CDR3 nucleotides read TGTGCCAGCAGCTTAGGCGGACAGGCCTCACCCCTCCACTTT. It is translated as CASSLGGQASPLHF.

In its sample, this clonotype was seen many times. The J gene is TRBJ1-5, the V gene TRBV9; D unresolved. Germline V gene lookup returns CDR1 SGDLS and CDR2 YYNGEE. The V and J ends lost 3 bases and 3 bases respectively, with 7 bases between them. The CDR3 runs to 13 residues. CDR3 region: CASSAGVNQPQHF. The CDR3 DNA is TGTGCCAGCAGCGCCGGGGTCAATCAGCCCCAGCATTTT. The whole variable domain, filled in from reference TRBV9 and TRBJ1-5, reads DSGVTQTPKHLITATGQRVTLRCSPRSGDLSVYWYQQSLDQGLQFLIQYYNGEERAKGNILERFSAQQFPDLHSELNLSSLELGDSALYFCASSAGVNQPQHFGDGTRLSIL.

The genes are TRBV5-1 and TRBJ2-7; tentatively, D is TRBD1 (5 bases). Per the germline V gene, CDR1 is SGHRS and CDR2 is YFSETQ. The CDR3 contains 15 residues. V dropped 1 base and J dropped 7 bases, with 18 bases sitting between them. DNA of the CDR3: TGCGCCAGCAGCTTGTACCAGGGTCCCCTATGGGAGCAGTACTTC. Translated, it gives CASSLYQGPLWEQYF.

This chain links TRBV20-1 with TRBJ1-5, with TRBD1 identical over 9 bases. The CDR3 runs 16 residues. CDR1 is DFQATT, CDR2 SNEGSKA, per germline (reference sequence). J was trimmed by 7 bases and V by 4 bases; bases with no gene match: 14. DNA for the CDR3: TGCAGTGCTATGCCACTAGGGACAGGGCTCGAGCAGCCCCAGCATTTT. It codes for CSAMPLGTGLEQPQHF.